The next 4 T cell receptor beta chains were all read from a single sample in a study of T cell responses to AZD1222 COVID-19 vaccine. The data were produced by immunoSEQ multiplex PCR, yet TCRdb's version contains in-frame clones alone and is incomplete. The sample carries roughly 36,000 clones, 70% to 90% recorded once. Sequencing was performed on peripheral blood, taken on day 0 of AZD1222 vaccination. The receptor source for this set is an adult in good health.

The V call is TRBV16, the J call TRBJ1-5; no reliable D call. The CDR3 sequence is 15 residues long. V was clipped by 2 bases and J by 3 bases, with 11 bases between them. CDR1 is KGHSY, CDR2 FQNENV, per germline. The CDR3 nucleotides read TGTGCCAGCAGCCAACTACAGTCGGTCAATCAGCCCCAGCATTTT. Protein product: CASSQLQSVNQPQHF.

CDR3 protein: CASSSTSGFTYEQYF. The CDR3 DNA follows: TGTGCCAGCAGCTCCACTAGCGGTTTTACCTACGAGCAGTACTTC. The chain uses TRBV5-4 and TRBJ2-7; TRBD2 aligns across 8 bases. The CDR3 contains 15 residues. Germline loops: CDR1 SGHNT, CDR2 YYREEE (reference sequence). V trimming: 3 bases; J trimming: 2 bases; junction bases outside the gene matches: 7.

CDR3 in amino acids: CSVVRGFSTEAFF. DNA for the CDR3: TGCAGCGTTGTGAGGGGGTTTAGCACTGAAGCTTTCTTT. The chain couples TRBV29-1 to TRBJ1-1, with D possibly TRBD1 on 6 matching bases. The CDR3 totals 13 residues. Germline CDR1 is SQVTM and CDR2 is ANQGSEA. With 4 bases removed from V and 4 bases from J, the gap between germline ends came to 13 bases.

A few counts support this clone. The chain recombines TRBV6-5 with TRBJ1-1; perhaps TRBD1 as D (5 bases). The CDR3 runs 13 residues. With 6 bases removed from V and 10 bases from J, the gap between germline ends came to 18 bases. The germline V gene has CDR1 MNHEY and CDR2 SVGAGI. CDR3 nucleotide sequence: TGTGCCAGCAGCCCCGAGGCATCCACAGGAGCTTTCTTT. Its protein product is CASSPEASTGAFF.